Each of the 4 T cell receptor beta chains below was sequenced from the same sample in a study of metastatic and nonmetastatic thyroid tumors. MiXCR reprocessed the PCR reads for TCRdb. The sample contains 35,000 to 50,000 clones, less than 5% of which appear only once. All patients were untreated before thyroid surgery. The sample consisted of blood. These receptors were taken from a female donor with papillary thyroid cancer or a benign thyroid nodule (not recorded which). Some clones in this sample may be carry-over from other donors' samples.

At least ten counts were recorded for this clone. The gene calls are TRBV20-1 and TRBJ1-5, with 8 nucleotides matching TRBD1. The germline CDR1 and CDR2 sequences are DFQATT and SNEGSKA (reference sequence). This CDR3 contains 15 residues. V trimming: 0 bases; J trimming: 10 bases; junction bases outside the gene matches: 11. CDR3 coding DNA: TGCAGTGCTAGAGAGGAGGGACAGGAGGTCGGTCCCCAGCATTTT. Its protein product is CSAREEGQEVGPQHF.

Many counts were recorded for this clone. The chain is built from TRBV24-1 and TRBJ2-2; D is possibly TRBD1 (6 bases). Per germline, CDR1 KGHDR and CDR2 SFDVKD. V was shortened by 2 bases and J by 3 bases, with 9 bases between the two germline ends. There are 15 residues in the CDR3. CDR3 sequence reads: CATSDSGHHTGELFF. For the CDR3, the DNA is TGTGCCACCAGTGATTCGGGACACCACACCGGGGAGCTGTTTTTT.

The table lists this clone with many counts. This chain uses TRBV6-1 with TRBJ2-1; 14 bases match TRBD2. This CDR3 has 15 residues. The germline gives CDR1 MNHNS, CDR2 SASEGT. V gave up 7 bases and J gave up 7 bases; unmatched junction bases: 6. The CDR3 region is CASTEGTSGRNEQFF. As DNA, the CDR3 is TGTGCCAGCACCGAAGGGACTAGCGGGAGAAATGAGCAGTTCTTC.

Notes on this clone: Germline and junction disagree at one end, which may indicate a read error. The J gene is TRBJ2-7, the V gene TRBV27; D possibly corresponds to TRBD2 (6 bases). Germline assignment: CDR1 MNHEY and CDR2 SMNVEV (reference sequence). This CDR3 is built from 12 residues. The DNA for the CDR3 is TGTGCCAACAGGAACGGAGGGAGTGAGCAATACTTC. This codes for CANRNGGSEQYF.